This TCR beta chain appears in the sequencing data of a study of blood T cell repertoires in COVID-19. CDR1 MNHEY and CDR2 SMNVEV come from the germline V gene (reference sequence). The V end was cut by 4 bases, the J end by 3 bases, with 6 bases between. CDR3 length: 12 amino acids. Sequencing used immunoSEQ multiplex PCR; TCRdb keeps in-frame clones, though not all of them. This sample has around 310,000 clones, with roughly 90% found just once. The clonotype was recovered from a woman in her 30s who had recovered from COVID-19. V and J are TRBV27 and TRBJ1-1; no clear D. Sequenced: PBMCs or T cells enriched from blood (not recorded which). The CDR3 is CASSSRHTEAFF. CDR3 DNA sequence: TGTGCCAGCAGTTCCCGTCACACTGAAGCTTTCTTT.